This TCR beta chain was retrieved from a study of blood T cell repertoires in COVID-19. Study at large: The analysed material was cDNA or gDNA that came from T cells, B-cell-depleted T cells, or PBMCs.

TCRdb's copy holds only in-frame clones and misses some; the assay was immunoSEQ multiplex PCR. The data show over 80,000 clones, with more than 70% seen just once and just under 20% held by the top ten. The CDR3 length is 14 residues. Germline loops: CDR1 MRHNA, CDR2 SNTAGT. Trimming took 6 bases from V and 5 from J; bases not matched to a gene: 2. This rearrangement joins TRBV6-4 to TRBJ2-1; 12 bases agree with TRBD1. This sequence was found in a human donor in a cohort sampled during active COVID-19. The sequencing input was peripheral blood. CDR3 sequence: CASRRDRGHNEQFF. The CDR3 nucleotides read TGTGCCAGCAGGAGGGACAGGGGGCACAATGAGCAGTTCTTC.